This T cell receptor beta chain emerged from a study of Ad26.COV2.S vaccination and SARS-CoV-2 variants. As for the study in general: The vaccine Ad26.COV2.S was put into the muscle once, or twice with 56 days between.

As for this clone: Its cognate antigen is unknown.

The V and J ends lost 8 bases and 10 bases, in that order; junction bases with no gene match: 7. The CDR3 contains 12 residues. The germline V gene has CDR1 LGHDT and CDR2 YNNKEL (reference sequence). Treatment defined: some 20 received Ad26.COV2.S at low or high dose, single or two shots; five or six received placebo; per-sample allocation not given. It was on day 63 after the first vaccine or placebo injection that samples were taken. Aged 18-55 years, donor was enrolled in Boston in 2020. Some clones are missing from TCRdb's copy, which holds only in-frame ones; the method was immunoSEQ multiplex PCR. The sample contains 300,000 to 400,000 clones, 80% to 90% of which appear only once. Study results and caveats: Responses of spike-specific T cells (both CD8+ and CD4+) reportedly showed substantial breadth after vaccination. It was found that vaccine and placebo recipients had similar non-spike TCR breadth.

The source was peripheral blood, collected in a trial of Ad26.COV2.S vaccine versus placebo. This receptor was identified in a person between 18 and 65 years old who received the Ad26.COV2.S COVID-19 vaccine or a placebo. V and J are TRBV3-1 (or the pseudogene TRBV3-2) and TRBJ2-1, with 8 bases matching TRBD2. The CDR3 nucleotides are TGTGCCAGCGGCGGGGGGACTATGGAGCAGTTCTTC. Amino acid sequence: CASGGGTMEQFF.